Each of the 19 T cell receptor beta chains below was sequenced from the same sample in a study of cytomegalovirus exposure and HLA in healthy donors. This PCR relied on a set of 60 Vbeta primers and 13 Jbeta primers. Assay used: immunoSEQ multiplex PCR; TCRdb lists only in-frame clones, some missing. Among 75,000 to 90,000 clones listed, 63% were seen once. Material: PBMCs. These receptors originate from a woman aged 40 to 50 in good health and CMV-seropositive.

CDR3: CASSLEQVSSGANVLTF. Written as DNA, the CDR3 is TGCGCCAGCAGCTTGGAACAGGTTTCGTCTGGGGCCAACGTCCTGACTTTC. This chain links TRBV5-1 with TRBJ2-6; maybe TRBD1 (5 bases). This CDR3 has 17 residues. The germline V and J ends were trimmed by 0 bases and 1 base, with 11 bases remaining between them. CDR1 SGHRS and CDR2 YFSETQ come from the germline V gene.

The chain uses TRBV28 and TRBJ2-7, with 7 nucleotides matching TRBD1. The CDR3 has 13 residues. V gave up 5 bases and J gave up 3 bases; unmatched junction bases: 4. Germline V gene data show CDR1 as MDHEN and CDR2 as SYDVKM. For the CDR3, the DNA is TGTGCCAGCAGTCCCCGGACAGGCTACGAGCAGTACTTC. This sequence encodes CASSPRTGYEQYF.

The V and J genes are TRBV28 and TRBJ1-4; 8 positions agree with TRBD1. Germline CDR1 reads MDHEN; CDR2 reads SYDVKM. This CDR3 spans 15 amino acids. The ends lost 5 bases at V and 8 bases at J; junction bases unmatched: 10. The chain's CDR3 is CASSPGGQGGEKLFF. The CDR3 DNA reads as TGTGCCAGCAGTCCGGGCGGACAGGGAGGCGAAAAACTGTTTTTT.

CDR3 region: CASSLGGGGGGRVQPQHF. CDR3 coding DNA: TGTGCCAGCAGCTTAGGAGGGGGTGGGGGGGGCCGAGTTCAGCCCCAGCATTTT. The chain has TRBV7-2 and TRBJ1-5, with D possibly being TRBD1 (6 bases). This CDR3 region has 18 residues. Germline V gene data show CDR1 as SGHTA and CDR2 as FQGNSA. With 1 base removed from V and 6 bases from J, the gap between germline ends came to 22 bases.

This clone was counted a single time. The chain uses TRBV29-1 and TRBJ2-5; TRBD1 might be the D (5 bases). The CDR3 totals 13 residues. Between the trimmed V and J ends, which lost 2 bases and 3 bases, there was a span of 10 bases. The germline CDR1 and CDR2 sequences are SQVTM and ANQGSEA. The DNA of the CDR3 is TGCAGCGTTGAAAGTCAGGGCAAAGAGACCCAGTACTTC. It is translated as CSVESQGKETQYF.

This clone was detected a few times. The CDR3 sequence is CASSQVRGGTSGNYEQYF. The CDR3 DNA is TGCGCCAGCAGCCAAGTGAGAGGGGGGACTAGCGGGAATTACGAGCAGTACTTC. This chain connects TRBV4-3 to TRBJ2-7; 13 nucleotides line up with TRBD2. The germline V gene has CDR1 LGHNA and CDR2 YSLEER. Trimming took 1 base from V and 4 from J; bases not matched to a gene: 10. This CDR3 spans 18 amino acids.

This clone has a handful of counts. The chain couples TRBV6-5 to TRBJ2-2; D is perhaps TRBD2 (5 bases). The CDR3 covers 14 residues. The germline V gene encodes CDR1 MNHEY and CDR2 SVGAGI. Trimming cost V 0 bases and J 7 bases, with 9 bases left between them. The CDR3 bases are TGTGCCAGCAGTTACTCGGAGGTGGTCGGGGAGCTGTTTTTT. As protein: CASSYSEVVGELFF.

This clone has just a few counts. The V and J genes are TRBV30 and TRBJ2-7; 9 bases line up with TRBD1. Germline assignment: CDR1 GTSNPN and CDR2 SVGIG (reference sequence). This CDR3 contains 14 residues. Losses at the gene ends were 5 bases for V and 2 bases for J; bases not matched to a gene: 7. DNA of the CDR3: TGTGCCTGGGAAAATCGGGACAGGGCCTACGAGCAGTACTTC. As protein: CAWENRDRAYEQYF.

The rearrangement uses TRBV28 and TRBJ2-7; 10 positions agree with TRBD2. Germline-derived CDR1 and CDR2 are MDHEN and SYDVKM. The junction had 11 bases not matched to a gene; V was cut back by 0 bases and J by 0 bases. This CDR3 is built from 19 residues. The DNA of the CDR3 is TGTGCCAGCAGTTTATGGGCGGCTAGCGGGAGTGGTGACTCCTACGAGCAGTACTTC. It encodes CASSLWAASGSGDSYEQYF.

This chain uses TRBV6-5 with TRBJ2-3; D is uncertain. The CDR3 sequence is 13 residues long. The V gene lost 2 bases and the J gene lost 3 bases, with 6 bases spanning the gap. CDR1 and CDR2 (germline): MNHEY, SVGAGI. CDR3 DNA: TGTGCCAGCAGTTACCGGTGGACAGATACGCAGTATTTT. Residues: CASSYRWTDTQYF.

The CDR3 region is CASSRDRKVHQPQHF. As DNA, the CDR3 is TGTGCCAGCAGTAGGGACAGGAAAGTTCATCAGCCCCAGCATTTT. The chain employs TRBV6-5 and TRBJ1-5, with 8 bases aligning to TRBD1. Germline trimming cut 5 bases from V and 5 bases from J; bases unmatched to any gene: 8. Germline CDR1 and CDR2: MNHEY and SVGAGI. This CDR3 spans 15 amino acids.

This clone was counted once. This sequence joins TRBV27 and TRBJ2-1, with 8 bases fitting TRBD1. The CDR3 consists of 16 residues. With V trimmed by 2 bases and J by 7 bases, 10 bases remained unmatched. Germline V CDR1 and CDR2: MNHEY, SMNVEV (reference sequence). CDR3 loop: CASSLGAGGAVNEQFF. In DNA, the CDR3 is TGTGCCAGCAGTTTAGGAGCAGGGGGCGCGGTAAATGAGCAGTTCTTC.

The V gene is TRBV11-3, the J gene TRBJ2-1, with 9 bases that match TRBD2. This CDR3 is built from 14 residues. Germline-derived CDR1 and CDR2 are SGHNT and YENEEA. The J segment lost 3 bases and the V segment lost 5 bases, leaving 2 bases of the junction unmatched. CDR3 amino acids: CASSPSGVYNEQFF. Written as DNA, the CDR3 is TGTGCCAGCAGCCCTAGCGGGGTCTACAATGAGCAGTTCTTC. Filled out from reference TRBV11-3 and TRBJ2-1, the complete variable domain reads EAGVVQSPRYKIIEKKQPVAFWCNPISGHNTLYWYLQNLGQGPELLIRYENEEAVDDSQLPKDRFSAERLKGVDSTLKIQPAELGDSAVYLCASSPSGVYNEQFFGPGTRLTVL.

The chain carries TRBV29-1 and TRBJ2-2; 9 bases match TRBD1. CDR1 is SQVTM and CDR2 is ANQGSEA in the germline V gene. J was trimmed by 6 bases and V by 4 bases; bases with no gene match: 9. The CDR3 runs 15 residues. CDR3 in amino acids: CSVVMDRGGSGELFF. CDR3 in DNA: TGCAGCGTTGTAATGGACAGGGGCGGATCCGGGGAGCTGTTTTTT.

J is TRBJ1-2 and V is TRBV19, with a weak D call TRBD1 (5 bases). The V and J ends lost 6 bases and 8 bases respectively, with 10 bases between them. This CDR3 is 11 amino acids long. Germline CDR1 and CDR2: LNHDA and SQIVND (reference sequence). The CDR3 sequence: CASRRQTGYTF. The CDR3 coding sequence is TGTGCCAGTAGGAGACAGACCGGCTACACCTTC.

The gene calls are TRBV7-8 and TRBJ2-3; 8 bases fit TRBD2. In germline, CDR1 is SGHVS, CDR2 FQNEAQ. V was clipped by 4 bases and J by 2 bases; unmatched bases: 8. CDR3 length equals 16 residues. CDR3 sequence: CASSSLPGGNTDTQYF. CDR3 coding DNA: TGTGCCAGCAGCTCCCTCCCGGGAGGGAACACAGATACGCAGTATTTT.

The rearrangement links TRBV7-2 to TRBJ2-1; the match to TRBD2 covers 15 bases. V lost 5 bases and J lost 0; bases outside the gene matches: 8. CDR1 is SGHTA and CDR2 is FQGNSA in the germline V gene. The CDR3 is 19 residues long. CDR3 amino acids: CASSPFGTSGRTSYNEQFF. The CDR3 DNA reads TGTGCCAGCAGCCCGTTCGGGACTAGCGGGAGGACCTCCTACAATGAGCAGTTCTTC.

The chain couples TRBV7-8 to TRBJ2-3, with D perhaps TRBD2 (6 bases). Germline V gene sequence: CDR1 SGHVS, CDR2 FQNEAQ. The V and J ends lost 2 bases and 3 bases respectively, with 9 bases between them. The CDR3 is 14 residues long. CDR3 amino acids: CASSLFGSTDTQYF. CDR3 sequence (DNA): TGTGCCAGCAGCTTATTCGGGAGTACAGATACGCAGTATTTT.

This clone was seen a handful of times. The rearrangement links TRBV2 to TRBJ1-1, with 9 nucleotides matching TRBD1. The CDR3 runs 13 residues. Per germline, CDR1 SNHLY and CDR2 FYNNEI. V lost 7 bases, J lost 7 bases, and 7 bases stayed unmatched. CDR3 in amino acids: CASIPDRGLEAFF. DNA for the CDR3: TGTGCCAGCATTCCGGACAGGGGCCTTGAAGCTTTCTTT.